The subject of this entry is one T cell receptor (beta chain). The antigen is not known. The donors comprised healthy bone marrow donors. With 60 Vbeta and 13 Jbeta primers, the PCR was carried out. Generated by immunoSEQ multiplex PCR, the TCRdb table keeps only in-frame clones and is missing some. The data hold around 130,000 clones, with 74% observed a single time. This specimen comes from a study of cytomegalovirus exposure and HLA in healthy donors. Study findings and constraints: Fewer N-insertions (relative to the 666-donor mean) were reportedly seen in an Asian-associated ancestry cluster in a later analysis.

The germline CDR1 and CDR2 sequences are MNHNS and SASEGT. CDR3 length: 18 amino acids. V gave up 3 bases and J gave up 5 bases; unmatched junction bases: 11. This chain links TRBV6-1 with TRBJ2-3, with 13 nucleotides matching TRBD2. The source of this sequence is a woman in her fifties or sixties in good health and CMV-seropositive. The source material was PBMCs. Here the CDR3 reads CASSELTSGGFLGDTQYF. The CDR3 nucleotides are TGTGCCAGCAGTGAGTTGACTAGCGGGGGGTTCTTAGGAGATACGCAGTATTTT.